This T cell receptor (beta chain) comes out of a study of cytomegalovirus exposure and HLA in healthy donors. Study findings and constraints: Most TCRs appeared rarely, but some public TCRs recurred in many donors.

PCR amplification relied on 60 Vbeta primers (plus 13 Jbeta primers). Libraries were prepared by immunoSEQ multiplex PCR; TCRdb keeps only in-frame clonotypes and omits some of them. The table shows roughly 230,000 clones, with just under 80% occurring only once. This clone was found a few times. Its matching antigen is unknown. This CDR3 spans 16 amino acids. Germline V gene sequence: CDR1 SGDLS, CDR2 YYNGEE. V lost 0 bases to trimming and J lost 5 bases, with 14 bases between them. The receptor comes from a boy aged 10-17 years in good health and CMV-seronegative. The sequenced material came from PBMCs. The chain is built from TRBV9 and TRBJ1-4; D gene ambiguous. CDR3 bases: TGTGCCAGCAGCGTAGGCGTCACCAGGATCAATGAAAAACTGTTTTTT. The encoded protein is CASSVGVTRINEKLFF.